This T cell receptor (beta chain) was sequenced during a study of naive and memory T cell subsets. The study's findings and limits: A few larger clonotypes appeared in naive repertoires, especially CD8, possibly memory cells re-expressing CD45RA.

Separate alpha and beta amplification began at the second PCR step. Overnight CMV lysate stimulation of fresh PBMCs defined donor CMV status by CD4+ IFNgamma. This CDR3 region has 16 residues. From germline, CDR1 is SEHNR and CDR2 FQNEAQ (reference sequence). The J segment lost 6 bases and the V segment lost 4 bases, leaving 9 bases of the junction unmatched. Both TRBC1 and TRBC2 were covered by a beta constant-region primer of two equimolar oligonucleotides. The ligated cDNA underwent four PCR rounds using SP2 and nested alpha and beta constant-region primers. TCRdb called the UMI-ligation and nested PCR reads again in MiXCR, with one record for every CDR3 protein. The sample has approximately 80,000 distinct CDR3 sequences; roughly 9.2% are singletons. As to this clonotype: Antigen specificity is unknown.

J is TRBJ2-2 and V is TRBV7-9, with 9 nucleotides matching TRBD2. The source material was naive CD8+ T cells from blood. The TCR was taken from a human donor in good health. In DNA, the CDR3 is TGTGCCAGCAGCTACCCGGGACTAGCAAGGGCCGGGGAGCTGTTTTTT. Translation gives CASSYPGLARAGELFF.